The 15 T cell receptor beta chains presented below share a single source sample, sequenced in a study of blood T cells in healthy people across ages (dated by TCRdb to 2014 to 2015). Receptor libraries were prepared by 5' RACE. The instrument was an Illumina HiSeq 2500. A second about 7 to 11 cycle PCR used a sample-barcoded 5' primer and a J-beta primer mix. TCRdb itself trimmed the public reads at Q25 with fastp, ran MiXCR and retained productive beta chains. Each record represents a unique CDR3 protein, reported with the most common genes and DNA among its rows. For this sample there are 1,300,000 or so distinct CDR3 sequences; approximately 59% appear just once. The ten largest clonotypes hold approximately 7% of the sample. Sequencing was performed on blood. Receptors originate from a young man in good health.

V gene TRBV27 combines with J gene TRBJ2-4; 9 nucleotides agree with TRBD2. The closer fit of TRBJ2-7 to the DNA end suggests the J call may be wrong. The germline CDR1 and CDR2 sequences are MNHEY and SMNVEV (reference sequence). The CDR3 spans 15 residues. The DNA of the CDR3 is TGTGCCAGCAGTTTATCGCCCAGCGGGGGGTACGAGCAGTACTTC. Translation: CASSLSPSGGYEQYF.

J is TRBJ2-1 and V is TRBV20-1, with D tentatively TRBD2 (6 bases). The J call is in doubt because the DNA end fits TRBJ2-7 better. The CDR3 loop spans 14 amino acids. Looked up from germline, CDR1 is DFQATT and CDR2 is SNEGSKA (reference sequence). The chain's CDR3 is CSARLGGNTYEQYF. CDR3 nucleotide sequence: TGCAGTGCTAGACTTGGCGGGAATACCTACGAGCAGTACTTC.

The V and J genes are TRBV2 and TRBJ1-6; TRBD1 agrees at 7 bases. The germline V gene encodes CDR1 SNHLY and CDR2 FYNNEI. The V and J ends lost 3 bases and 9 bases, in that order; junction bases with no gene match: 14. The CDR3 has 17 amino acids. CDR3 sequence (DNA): TGTGCCAGCAGTGACGACGCCGGGACAGCCGGGGGTTCACCCCTCCACTTT. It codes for CASSDDAGTAGGSPLHF.

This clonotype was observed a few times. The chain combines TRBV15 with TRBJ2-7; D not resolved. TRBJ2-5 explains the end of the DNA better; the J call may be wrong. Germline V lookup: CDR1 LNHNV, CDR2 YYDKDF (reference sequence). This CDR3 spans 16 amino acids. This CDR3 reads CATSRDRQRRRETQYF. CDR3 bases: TGTGCCACCAGCAGAGATCGGCAACGGAGAAGAGAGACCCAGTACTTC.

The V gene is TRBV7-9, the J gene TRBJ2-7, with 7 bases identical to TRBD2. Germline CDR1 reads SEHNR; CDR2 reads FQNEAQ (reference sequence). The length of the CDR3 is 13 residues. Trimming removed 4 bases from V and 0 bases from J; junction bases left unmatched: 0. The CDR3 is CASSWTSSYEQYF. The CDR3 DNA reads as TGTGCCAGCAGCTGGACTAGCTCCTACGAGCAGTACTTC.

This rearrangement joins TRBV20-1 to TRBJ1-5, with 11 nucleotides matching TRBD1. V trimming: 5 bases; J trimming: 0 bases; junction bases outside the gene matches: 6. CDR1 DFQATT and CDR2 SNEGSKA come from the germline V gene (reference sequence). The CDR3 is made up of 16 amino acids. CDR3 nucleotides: TGCAGTGCTGGGGACAGGGGGAAGCATAGCAATCAGCCCCAGCATTTT. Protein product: CSAGDRGKHSNQPQHF.

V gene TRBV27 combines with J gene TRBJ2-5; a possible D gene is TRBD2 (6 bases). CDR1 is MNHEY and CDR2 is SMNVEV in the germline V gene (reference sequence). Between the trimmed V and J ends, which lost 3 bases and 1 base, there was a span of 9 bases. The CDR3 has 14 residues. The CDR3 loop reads CASSLEAGQETQYF. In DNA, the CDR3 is TGTGCCAGCAGTTTGGAAGCGGGCCAAGAGACCCAGTACTTC.

CDR3 sequence (DNA): TGTGCCAGCAGCTTGTCCGCGACCTACGAGCAGTACTTC. It specifies CASSLSATYEQYF. This chain connects TRBV11-2 to TRBJ2-7; D not certain. The CDR3 spans 13 residues. Germline V CDR1 and CDR2: SGHAT, FQNNGV. Trimming stripped 3 bases from V and 2 bases from J, with 8 bases between.

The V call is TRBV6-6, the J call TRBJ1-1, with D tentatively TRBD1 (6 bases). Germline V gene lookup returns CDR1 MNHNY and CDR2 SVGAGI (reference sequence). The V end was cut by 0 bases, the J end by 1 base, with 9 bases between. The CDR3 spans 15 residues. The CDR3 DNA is TGTGCCAGCAGTTACTCGGTGGACAGGAACACTGAAGCTTTCTTT. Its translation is CASSYSVDRNTEAFF.

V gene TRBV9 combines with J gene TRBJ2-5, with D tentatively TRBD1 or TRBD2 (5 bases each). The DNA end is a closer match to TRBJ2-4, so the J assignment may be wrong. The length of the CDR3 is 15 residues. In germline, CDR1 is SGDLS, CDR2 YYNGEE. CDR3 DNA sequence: TGTGCCAGCAGCGTAACCGGGACGGGAAAAAACATTCAGTACTTC. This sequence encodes CASSVTGTGKNIQYF.

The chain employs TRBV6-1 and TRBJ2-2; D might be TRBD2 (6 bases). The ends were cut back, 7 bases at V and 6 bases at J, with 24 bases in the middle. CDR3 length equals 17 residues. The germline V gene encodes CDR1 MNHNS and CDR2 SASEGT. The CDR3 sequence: CASTMGPQRGGPGELFF. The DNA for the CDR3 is TGTGCCAGCACCATGGGGCCGCAGAGGGGAGGTCCCGGGGAGCTGTTTTTT.

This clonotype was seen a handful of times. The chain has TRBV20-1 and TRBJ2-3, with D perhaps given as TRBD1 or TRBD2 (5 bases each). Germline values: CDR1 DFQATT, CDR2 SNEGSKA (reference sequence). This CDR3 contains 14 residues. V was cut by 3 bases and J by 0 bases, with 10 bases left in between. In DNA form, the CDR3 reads TGCAGTGCTAGGGGGGTGTGGAGCACAGATACGCAGTATTTT. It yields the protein CSARGVWSTDTQYF.

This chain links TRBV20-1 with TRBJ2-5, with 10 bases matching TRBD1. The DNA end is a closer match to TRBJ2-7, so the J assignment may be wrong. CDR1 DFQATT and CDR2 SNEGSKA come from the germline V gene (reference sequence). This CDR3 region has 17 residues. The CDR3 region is CSAPHPGQGFFSYEQYF. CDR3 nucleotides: TGCAGTGCTCCTCATCCGGGACAGGGGTTCTTCTCCTACGAGCAGTACTTC.

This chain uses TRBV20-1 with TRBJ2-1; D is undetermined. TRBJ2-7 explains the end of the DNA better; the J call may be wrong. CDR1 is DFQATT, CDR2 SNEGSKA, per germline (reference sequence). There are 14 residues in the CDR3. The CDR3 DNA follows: TGCAGTGCTAGAGTAGCCACCCATCCGAGGGAGCAGTACTTC. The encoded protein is CSARVATHPREQYF.

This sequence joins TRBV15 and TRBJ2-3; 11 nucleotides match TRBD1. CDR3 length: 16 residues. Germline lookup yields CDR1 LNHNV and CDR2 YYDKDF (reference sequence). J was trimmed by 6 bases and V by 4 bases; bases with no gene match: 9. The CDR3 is CATSIFRTGGLDTQYF. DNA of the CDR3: TGTGCCACCAGCATTTTCAGGACAGGGGGCTTGGATACGCAGTATTTT.